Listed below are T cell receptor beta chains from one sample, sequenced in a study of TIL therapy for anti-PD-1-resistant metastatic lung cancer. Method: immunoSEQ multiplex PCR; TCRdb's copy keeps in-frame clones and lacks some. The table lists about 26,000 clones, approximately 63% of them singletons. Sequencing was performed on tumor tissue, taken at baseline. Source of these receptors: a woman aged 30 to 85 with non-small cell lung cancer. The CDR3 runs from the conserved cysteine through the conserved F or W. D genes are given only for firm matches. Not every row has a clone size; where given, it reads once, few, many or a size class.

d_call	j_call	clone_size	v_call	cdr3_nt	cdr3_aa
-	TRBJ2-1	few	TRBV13	TGTGCCAGCAGCTTAAAAGTGAGGGGGAGTTCATACAATGAGCAGTTCTTC	CASSLKVRGSSYNEQFF
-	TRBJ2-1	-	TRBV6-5	TGTGCCAGCAGTTACTTCGGGACCTACAATGAGCAGTTCTTC	CASSYFGTYNEQFF
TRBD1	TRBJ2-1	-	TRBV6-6	TGTGCCAGCGCATCGAGGGGGCTTTACAATGAGCAGTTCTTC	CASASRGLYNEQFF
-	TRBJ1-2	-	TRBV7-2	TGTGCCAGCAGCTTAGACCGGGGAAATGGCTACACCTTC	CASSLDRGNGYTF
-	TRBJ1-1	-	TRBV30	TGTGCCTGGAGGGTCAGAGGGGCTCTGAACACTGAAGCTTTCTTT	CAWRVRGALNTEAFF
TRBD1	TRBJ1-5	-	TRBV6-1	TGTGCCAGCAGTGCTGACAGGGGAAACAATCAGCCCCAGCATTTT	CASSADRGNNQPQHF
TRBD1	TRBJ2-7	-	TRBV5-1	TGCGCCAGCAGCTTGGATACGGGACAGGGCTACGAGCAGTACTTC	CASSLDTGQGYEQYF
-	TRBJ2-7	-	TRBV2	TGTGCCAGCAGAGGCTTTTACGAGCAGTACTTC	CASRGFYEQYF
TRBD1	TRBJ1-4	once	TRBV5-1	TGCGCCAGCAGCTTGCAGGGGGCGGATACTGAAAAACTGTTTTTT	CASSLQGADTEKLFF
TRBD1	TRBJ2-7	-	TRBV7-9	TGTGCCAGCACCTCGGGGACAGTGGCCTACGAGCAGTACTTC	CASTSGTVAYEQYF
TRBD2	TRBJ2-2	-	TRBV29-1	TGCAGCGTTGAAGACCCGAGGACTAGCGGGAGGGCCGGGAACACCGGGGAGCTGTTTTTT	CSVEDPRTSGRAGNTGELFF
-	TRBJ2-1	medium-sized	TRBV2	TGTGCCAGCAAAGGATCGGACTACAATGAGCAGTTCTTC	CASKGSDYNEQFF
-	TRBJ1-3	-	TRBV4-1	TGCGCCAGCAGCCAAGAGGAGTTACACTCTGGAAACACCATATATTTT	CASSQEELHSGNTIYF
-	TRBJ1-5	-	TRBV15	TGTGCCACCAGCAGAGAACAGGTGGGGCAAGGTCAGCCCCAGCATTTT	CATSREQVGQGQPQHF
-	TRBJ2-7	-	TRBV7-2	TGTGCCAGCAGCCCCCTGTTGGGATCCTACGAGCAGTACTTC	CASSPLLGSYEQYF
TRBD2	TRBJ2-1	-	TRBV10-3	TGTGCCATCAGTTCGGGGGGACTAGCGGGCAATGAGCAGTTCTTC	CAISSGGLAGNEQFF
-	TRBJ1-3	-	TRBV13	TGTGCCAGCAGCTTGGGGGAAACTGGAAACACCATATATTTT	CASSLGETGNTIYF
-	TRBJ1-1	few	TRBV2	TGTGCCAGCAGCCGACAACAGGGAATTGAAGCTTTCTTT	CASSRQQGIEAFF
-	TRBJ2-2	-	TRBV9	TGTGCCAGCAGCTTATACACCGGGGAGCTGTTTTTT	CASSLYTGELFF
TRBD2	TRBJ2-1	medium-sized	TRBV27	TGTGCCAGCAGAGATCTAGCGGGAAATGAGCAGTTCTTC	CASRDLAGNEQFF
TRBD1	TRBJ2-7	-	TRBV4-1	TGCGCCAGCAGCCAGACAGGGAACGGTGGATACGAGCAGTACTTC	CASSQTGNGGYEQYF
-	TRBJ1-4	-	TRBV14	TGTGCCAGCAGCTATGGTCCAGGGGAAAAACTGTTTTTT	CASSYGPGEKLFF
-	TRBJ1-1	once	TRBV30	TGTGCCTGGGGGGGGGCCACTGAAGCTTTCTTT	CAWGGATEAFF
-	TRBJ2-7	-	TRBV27	TGTGCCAGCAGGGACTACACCGGGGGCGAGCAGTACTTC	CASRDYTGGEQYF
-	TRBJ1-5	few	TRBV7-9	TGTGCCAGCAGCTTTCAGGGGAATCAGCCCCAGCATTTT	CASSFQGNQPQHF
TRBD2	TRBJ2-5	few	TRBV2	TGTGCCACCGGACTAGCGGGAGAGACCCAGTACTTC	CATGLAGETQYF
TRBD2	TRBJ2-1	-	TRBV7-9	TGTGCCAGCAGCTTTCGGCGGGAGAGCCAGTTCCTCGTGGGCAATGAGCAGTTCTTC	CASSFRRESQFLVGNEQFF
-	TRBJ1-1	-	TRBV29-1	TGCAGCGTACAGGGTGGTGGCACTGAAGCTTTCTTT	CSVQGGGTEAFF
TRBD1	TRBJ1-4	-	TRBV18	TGTGCCAGCTCACCCGGGACAGGTGAAAAACTGTTTTTT	CASSPGTGEKLFF
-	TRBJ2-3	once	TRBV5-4	TGTGCCAGCAGCACGGGGGAGCGCTCCCTCACAGATACGCAGTATTTT	CASSTGERSLTDTQYF
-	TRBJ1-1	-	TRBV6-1	TGTGCCAGCAGTGGCAGGGGTATGAACACTGAAGCTTTCTTT	CASSGRGMNTEAFF
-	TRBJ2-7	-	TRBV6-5	TGTGCCAGCAGTGAGTTCTACGAGCAGTACTTC	CASSEFYEQYF